This TCR beta chain was profiled in a study of spatial heterogeneity in lung cancer. Findings and limits, study-wide: At tumor resection, ubiquitous expanded TCRs were detected in blood more often than later.

CDR1 MNHNY and CDR2 SVGAGI come from the germline V gene (reference sequence). The CDR3 has 14 residues. The ends lost 2 bases at V and 4 bases at J; junction bases unmatched: 5. Regarding time point: sample taken at primary tumor resection. Extraction of whole RNA from tumor, nontumor lung or frozen PBMC preceded unsorted sequencing. TCRdb used MiXCR to reprocess the 5' RACE reads, holding one entry per CDR3 protein. The table includes 45,000 to 55,000 distinct CDR3 sequences, roughly 5.7% detected once. This clonotype was observed at least ten times. The antigen remains unidentified. This chain uses TRBV6-6 with TRBJ2-7; the match to TRBD1 covers 7 bases. The receptor was isolated from a male donor with early-stage non-small cell lung cancer. This material consisted of PBMCs, taken at surgery. The CDR3 loop is CASSYKGASYEQYF. The CDR3 nucleotides read TGTGCCAGCAGTTACAAGGGGGCGAGTTACGAGCAGTACTTC.